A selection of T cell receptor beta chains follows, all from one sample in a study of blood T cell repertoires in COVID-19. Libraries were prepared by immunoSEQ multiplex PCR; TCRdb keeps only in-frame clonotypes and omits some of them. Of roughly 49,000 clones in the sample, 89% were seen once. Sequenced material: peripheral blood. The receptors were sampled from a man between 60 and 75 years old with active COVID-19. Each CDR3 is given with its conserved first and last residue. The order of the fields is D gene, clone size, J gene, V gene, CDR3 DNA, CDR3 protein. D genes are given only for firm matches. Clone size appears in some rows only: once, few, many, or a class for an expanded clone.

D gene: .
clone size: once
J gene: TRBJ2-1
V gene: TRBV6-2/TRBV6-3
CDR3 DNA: TGTGCCAGCAGTTACTCTCGGGAGTTAAAGTCCTACAATGAGCAGTTCTTC
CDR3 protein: CASSYSRELKSYNEQFF

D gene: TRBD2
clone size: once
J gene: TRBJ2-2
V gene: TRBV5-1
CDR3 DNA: TGCGCCACCCGACTAGCGGGAGGGCCGTGGACCGGGGAGCTGTTTTTT
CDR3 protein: CATRLAGGPWTGELFF

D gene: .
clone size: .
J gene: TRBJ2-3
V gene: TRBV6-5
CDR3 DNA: TGTGCCAGCAGCCCGGGCACAGATACGCAGTATTTT
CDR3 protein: CASSPGTDTQYF

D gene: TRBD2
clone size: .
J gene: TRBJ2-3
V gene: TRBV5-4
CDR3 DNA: TGTGCCAGCAGCTTTGGGCCCGGACTAGCGGGATCTGCAGATACGCAGTATTTT
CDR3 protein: CASSFGPGLAGSADTQYF

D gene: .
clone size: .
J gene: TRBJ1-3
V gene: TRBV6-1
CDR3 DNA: TGTGCCAGCAGCAAAGACAAGGCTGGAAACACCATATATTTT
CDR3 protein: CASSKDKAGNTIYF

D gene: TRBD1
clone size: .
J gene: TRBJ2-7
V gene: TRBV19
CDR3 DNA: TGTGCCAGTAGTCACAGGGGCTACTACGAGCAGTACTTC
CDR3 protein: CASSHRGYYEQYF

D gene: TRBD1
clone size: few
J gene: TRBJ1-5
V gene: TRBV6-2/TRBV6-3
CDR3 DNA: TGTGCCAGCAGTTACCCCAGGGGGCGAGGGAGCAATCAGCCCCAGCATTTT
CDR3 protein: CASSYPRGRGSNQPQHF

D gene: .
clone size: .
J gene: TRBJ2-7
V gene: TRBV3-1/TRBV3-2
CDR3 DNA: TGTGCCAGCAGCATGATGGGGCCAGGGGTAAGGGAGCAGTACTTC
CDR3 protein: CASSMMGPGVREQYF

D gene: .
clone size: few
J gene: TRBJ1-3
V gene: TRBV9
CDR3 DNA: TGTGCCAGCAGCGTGATGGGGAGGGGCTCTGGAAACACCATATATTTT
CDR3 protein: CASSVMGRGSGNTIYF

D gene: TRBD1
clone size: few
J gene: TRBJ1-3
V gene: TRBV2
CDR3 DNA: TGTGCCAGCAGTGGGAGATTTTACAGGGGAGGTAGAAACACCATATATTTT
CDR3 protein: CASSGRFYRGGRNTIYF

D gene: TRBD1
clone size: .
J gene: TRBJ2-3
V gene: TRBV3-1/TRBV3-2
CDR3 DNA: TGTGCCAGCAGCCAAAGGACAGGGGGCTCCACAGATACGCAGTATTTT
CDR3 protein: CASSQRTGGSTDTQYF

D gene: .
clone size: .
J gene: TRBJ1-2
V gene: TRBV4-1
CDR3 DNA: TGCGCCAGCAGCCTGGGAGAGAGCTACACCTTC
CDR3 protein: CASSLGESYTF

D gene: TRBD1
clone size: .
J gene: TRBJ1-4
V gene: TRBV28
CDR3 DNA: TGTGCCAGCAGTTTACCGACAGGGGGCAATGAAAAACTGTTTTTT
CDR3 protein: CASSLPTGGNEKLFF

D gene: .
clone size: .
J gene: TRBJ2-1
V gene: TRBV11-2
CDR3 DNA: TGTGCCAGCAGCTTAGCTAGGCTCGGTGAGCAGTTCTTC
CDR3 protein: CASSLARLGEQFF

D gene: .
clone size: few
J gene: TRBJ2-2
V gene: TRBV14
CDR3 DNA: TGTGCCAGCAGCCAAGATCGGGGCACCGGGGAGCTGTTTTTT
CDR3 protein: CASSQDRGTGELFF

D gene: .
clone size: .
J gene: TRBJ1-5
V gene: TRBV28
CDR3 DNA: TGTGCCATTCGCGCTATTGTGAGGGATCAGCCCCAGCATTTT
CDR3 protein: CAIRAIVRDQPQHF

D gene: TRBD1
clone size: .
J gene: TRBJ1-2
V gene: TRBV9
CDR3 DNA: TGTGCCAGCAGCGTAGCTGGGACAGAATCATATGGCTACACCTTC
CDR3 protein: CASSVAGTESYGYTF